The entry below gives a single TCR beta chain sequence along with its context. The antigen is unknown. The data stem from a study of cytomegalovirus exposure and HLA in healthy donors. Study-wide findings and caveats: The CMV antigen specificity of three CMV-associated chains was confirmed through in vitro analysis.

The germline gives CDR1 MNHEY, CDR2 SVGAGI. Trimming took off 5 bases at V and 4 bases at J, with 15 bases between the two ends. The CDR3 totals 14 residues. Data came from immunoSEQ multiplex PCR; TCRdb stores just in-frame clones and leaves some out. The table includes 60,000 to 90,000 clones, approximately 94% detected once. This chain joins TRBV6-5 and TRBJ2-7; D possibly corresponds to TRBD1 (6 bases). The clonotype was recovered from a woman aged 18-29 years in good health and CMV-seronegative. Material: PBMCs. The CDR3 here is CASSGNRVGYEQYF. CDR3 in DNA: TGTGCCAGCAGTGGGAACAGGGTAGGGTACGAGCAGTACTTC.